These 15 T cell receptor beta chains came from one sample sequenced in a study of T cell responses to AZD1222 COVID-19 vaccine. TCRdb's copy holds only in-frame clones and misses some; the assay was immunoSEQ multiplex PCR. The sample has about 78,000 clones; roughly 87% are singletons. Sequenced material: peripheral blood, taken on day 0 of AZD1222 vaccination. These receptors all stem from an adult in good health.

This clone has a handful of counts. The chain combines TRBV4-1 with TRBJ2-5; unclear D gene. V was trimmed by 1 base and J by 5 bases, leaving 8 bases between them. The CDR3 contains 13 residues. CDR1 is MGHRA and CDR2 is YSYEKL in the germline V gene. The CDR3 bases are TGCGCCAGCAGCCAAGGGCTCCGGGAGACCCAGTACTTC. This gives the protein CASSQGLRETQYF.

The chain couples TRBV5-1 to TRBJ2-1; 8 nucleotides match TRBD1. With 5 bases clipped from V and 2 bases from J, the junction kept 6 bases outside the gene matches. The germline gives CDR1 SGHRS, CDR2 YFSETQ. There are 15 residues in the CDR3. In nucleotides, the CDR3 is TGCGCCAGCAGTCCTCCGGACAGGGCCTACAATGAGCAGTTCTTC. It translates to CASSPPDRAYNEQFF.

The chain uses TRBV29-1 and TRBJ2-1; TRBD1 aligns across 7 bases. Germline V CDR1 and CDR2: SQVTM, ANQGSEA. Unmatched junction bases numbered 16, after V lost 6 bases and J lost 5 bases. CDR3 length equals 16 residues. The CDR3 region is CSVRDSFGVGHNEQFF. CDR3 DNA: TGCAGCGTACGGGACAGTTTCGGTGTTGGACACAATGAGCAGTTCTTC.

The rearrangement links TRBV5-1 to TRBJ1-3, with 7 bases lining up with TRBD1. Germline assignment: CDR1 SGHRS and CDR2 YFSETQ. Trimming at V came to 5 bases and at J to 1 base, leaving 6 bases not matched to a gene. The CDR3 extends over 15 amino acids. The chain's CDR3 is CASSHRGDSGNTIYF. As DNA, the CDR3 is TGCGCCAGCAGTCACAGGGGTGATTCTGGAAACACCATATATTTT.

V and J are TRBV9 and TRBJ1-1; tentatively, D is TRBD1 (5 bases). CDR1 SGDLS and CDR2 YYNGEE come from the germline V gene. V dropped 2 bases and J dropped 1 base, with 12 bases sitting between them. CDR3 length: 15 amino acids. In nucleotides, the CDR3 is TGTGCCAGCAGCGTGGGGGGACCTACGAACACTGAAGCTTTCTTT. This gives the protein CASSVGGPTNTEAFF.

The V gene is TRBV5-4, the J gene TRBJ2-7; 10 bases fit TRBD2. The germline gives CDR1 SGHNT, CDR2 YYREEE (reference sequence). This CDR3 is 15 amino acids long. V shed 4 bases, J shed 6 bases, and the junction held 10 bases outside the gene matches. CDR3: CASSQGLAGEGEQYF. For the CDR3, the DNA is TGTGCCAGCAGCCAGGGGCTAGCGGGAGAGGGCGAGCAGTACTTC.

Worth noting for this clone: At one end the junction does not follow the germline gene, possibly because of a read error. The CDR3 nucleotides read TGTGACACCAGCAGAGATCGGGGGAGCAATCAGCCCCAGCATTTT. Encoded protein: CDTSRDRGSNQPQHF. The chain has TRBV15 and TRBJ1-5; D perhaps matches TRBD1 (5 bases). This CDR3 comprises 15 residues. Germline lookup yields CDR1 LNHNV and CDR2 YYDKDF (reference sequence). Together with reference TRBV15 and TRBJ1-5, the CDR3 gives the full variable domain: DAMVIQNPRYQVTQFGKPVTLSCSQTLNHNVMYWYQQKSSQAPKLLFHYYDKDFNNEADTPDNFQSRRPNTSFCFLDIRSPGLGDTAMYLCDTSRDRGSNQPQHFGDGTRLSIL.

The chain recombines TRBV2 with TRBJ1-3; no reliable D call. From germline, CDR1 is SNHLY and CDR2 FYNNEI. V lost 7 bases and J 2 bases, leaving 15 bases between the germline ends. This CDR3 has 15 amino acids. The DNA of the CDR3 is TGTGCCAGCACCGAATCTCCGGGTACTGGAAACACCATATATTTT. It is translated as CASTESPGTGNTIYF.

The chain uses TRBV7-6 and TRBJ2-7; no definite D call. Germline CDR1 reads SGHVS; CDR2 reads FNYEAQ. The CDR3 has 15 amino acids. V was pared by 3 bases and J by 2 bases, with 14 bases between. The CDR3 DNA sequence: TGTGCCAGCAGCTTGTTCCCAAGTGGAACCTACGAGCAGTACTTC. Protein product: CASSLFPSGTYEQYF.

This chain links TRBV9 with TRBJ2-7; the D is unclear. The germline V and J ends were trimmed by 2 bases and 6 bases, with 18 bases remaining between them. Germline CDR1 is SGDLS and CDR2 is YYNGEE. CDR3 size: 15 residues. As DNA, the CDR3 is TGTGCCAGCAGCGTTGCCCCTGGACGGACCGCCGAGCAGTACTTC. Its translation: CASSVAPGRTAEQYF.

The rearrangement joins TRBV5-1 to TRBJ1-2; D uncertain. Looked up from germline, CDR1 is SGHRS and CDR2 is YFSETQ. The CDR3 covers 13 residues. Trimming took 4 bases from V and 8 from J, leaving 15 bases between them. As DNA, the CDR3 is TGCGCCAGCAGCATTGACCCGGCGGGGGGCTACACCTTC. This gives the protein CASSIDPAGGYTF.

The CDR3 here is CASSLGGTDSYEQYF. In DNA, the CDR3 is TGCGCCAGCAGCTTGGGGGGGACTGATTCCTACGAGCAGTACTTC. The chain is built from TRBV5-1 and TRBJ2-7, with D maybe TRBD2 (6 bases). The CDR3 is 15 residues long. Per germline, CDR1 SGHRS and CDR2 YFSETQ. V was pared by 0 bases and J by 1 base, with 11 bases between.

The V and J genes are TRBV11-2 and TRBJ1-2; 7 bases line up with TRBD1. V lost 5 bases, J lost 8 bases, and 11 bases stayed unmatched. Germline values: CDR1 SGHAT, CDR2 FQNNGV. The CDR3 covers 14 residues. DNA of the CDR3: TGTGCCAGCAGCCGCTCTGGAACAGGGGAGGGCTACACCTTC. Translated: CASSRSGTGEGYTF.

This chain links TRBV5-1 with TRBJ2-1; D gene ambiguous. Germline V lookup: CDR1 SGHRS, CDR2 YFSETQ. The V end lost 0 bases, the J end lost 5 bases, and 6 bases lay between the germline ends. The CDR3 is made up of 13 amino acids. CDR3 DNA: TGCGCCAGCAGCTTGGACGGAAACAATGAGCAGTTCTTC. As protein: CASSLDGNNEQFF.

The rearrangement joins TRBV19 to TRBJ2-7; 10 positions match TRBD1. Germline-derived CDR1 and CDR2 are LNHDA and SQIVND (reference sequence). The junction had 6 bases not matched to a gene; V was cut back by 4 bases and J by 3 bases. This CDR3 has 15 amino acids. CDR3 sequence: CASSRPGQGFYEQYF. The CDR3 DNA sequence: TGTGCCAGTAGTAGGCCGGGACAGGGGTTCTACGAGCAGTACTTC.